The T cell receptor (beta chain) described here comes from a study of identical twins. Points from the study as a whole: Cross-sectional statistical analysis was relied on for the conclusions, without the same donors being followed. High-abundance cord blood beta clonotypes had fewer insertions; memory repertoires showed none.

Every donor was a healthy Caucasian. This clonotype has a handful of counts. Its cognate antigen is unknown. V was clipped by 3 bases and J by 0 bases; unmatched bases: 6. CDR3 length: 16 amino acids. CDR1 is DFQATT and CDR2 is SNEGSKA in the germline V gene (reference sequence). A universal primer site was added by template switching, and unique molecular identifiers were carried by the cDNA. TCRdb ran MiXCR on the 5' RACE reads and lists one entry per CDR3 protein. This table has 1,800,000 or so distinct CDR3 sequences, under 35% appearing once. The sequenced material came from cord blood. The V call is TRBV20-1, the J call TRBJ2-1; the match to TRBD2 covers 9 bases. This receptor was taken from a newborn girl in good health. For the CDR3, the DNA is TGCAGTGCTAGTGAGCGGGGGGCCTCCTCCTACAATGAGCAGTTCTTC. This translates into CSASERGASSYNEQFF.